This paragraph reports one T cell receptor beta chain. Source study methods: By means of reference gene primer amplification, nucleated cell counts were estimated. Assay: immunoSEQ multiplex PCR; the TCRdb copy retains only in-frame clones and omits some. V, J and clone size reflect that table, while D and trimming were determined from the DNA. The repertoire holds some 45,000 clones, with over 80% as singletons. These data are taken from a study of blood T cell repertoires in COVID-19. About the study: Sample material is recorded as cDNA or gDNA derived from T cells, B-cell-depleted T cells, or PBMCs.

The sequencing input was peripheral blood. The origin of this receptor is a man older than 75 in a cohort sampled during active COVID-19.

In DNA, the CDR3 is TGTGCCAGCAGCACCGGGCTAGCGGCCGGAAACATTCAGTACTTC. Its translation: CASSTGLAAGNIQYF. The rearrangement joins TRBV5-6 to TRBJ2-4; 7 bases map to TRBD2. Unmatched junction bases numbered 10, after V lost 4 bases and J lost 6 bases. Per germline, CDR1 SGHDT and CDR2 YYEEEE. The CDR3 is 15 amino acids.